The T cell receptor (beta chain) under discussion was sequenced for a study of T cells in Graves' hyperthyroidism and ophthalmopathy. A roughly 10 ml volume of fresh peripheral blood provided the PBMCs. This clonotype was found a few times. The TCR beta CDR3 regions underwent amplification using RNA transcripts as the source. Carried out on the TCR CDR3, a first-round RT-PCR used the HTBI primer set. MiXCR was run by TCRdb on the multiplex PCR reads, yielding one entry per CDR3 protein. This table has some 600,000 distinct CDR3 sequences, about 15% appearing once. The V gene's germline CDR1 is SEHNR and CDR2 FQNEAQ (reference sequence). The V and J ends lost 2 bases and 3 bases respectively, with 13 bases between them. The CDR3 runs to 15 residues.

The receptor's source is a woman aged 25 to 39 with Graves' hyperthyroidism that later progressed to Graves' ophthalmopathy. The sequenced sample was blood. This sequence joins TRBV7-9 and TRBJ1-1; possible D gene TRBD1, 5 bases. Here the CDR3 reads CASSLWGKEDTEAFF. DNA for the CDR3: TGTGCCAGCAGCTTATGGGGGAAGGAAGACACTGAAGCTTTCTTT.